This note documents a single TCR beta chain sequence. The record originates from a study of T cells after yellow fever vaccination. Germline V gene data show CDR1 as SGHRS and CDR2 as YFSETQ. The CDR3 runs 15 residues. V trimming: 4 bases; J trimming: 1 base; junction bases outside the gene matches: 6. Template switching by 5'RACE produced TCR cDNA, adding a universal primer site and UMIs. TCRdb used MiXCR to reprocess the 5' RACE reads, holding one entry per CDR3 protein. Of under 700,000 distinct CDR3 sequences in the sample, 17% are singletons; the top ten hold 17%. The chain recombines TRBV5-1 with TRBJ2-7; TRBD1 matches at 9 bases. This material consisted of PBMCs, taken about 5 days after the first yellow fever vaccination. The TCR comes from a man between 18 and 35 years old who received the YFV17D yellow fever vaccine. The CDR3 is CASSGAGTGSYEQYF. CDR3 sequence (DNA): TGCGCCAGCAGCGGCGCCGGGACAGGGTCCTACGAGCAGTACTTC. Full variable domain (missing parts from reference TRBV5-1 and TRBJ2-7): KAGVTQTPRYLIKTRGQQVTLSCSPISGHRSVSWYQQTPGQGLQFLFEYFSETQRNKGNFPGRFSGRQFSNSRSEMNVSTLELGDSALYLCASSGAGTGSYEQYFGPGTRLTVT.